Presented here are 27 T cell receptor beta chains from one specimen sequenced in a study of shared clonotypes between healthy human individuals. CD8 cells classed as naive were CD45RO-negative and positively selected for CCR7, excluding terminally differentiated effector memory CD45RA+ cells. Repertoires were generated with immunoSEQ multiplex PCR, while TCRdb's copy carries only in-frame clones and drops some. The top ten clones hold about 1.8% of a sample with some 2,100,000 clones, approximately 94% of them seen once. The specimen sequenced was naive CD8+ T cells from PBMCs. These receptors were collected from a man between 18 and 35 years old in good health. Some clones in this sample may be carry-over from other donors' samples.

In DNA form, the CDR3 reads TGTGCCAGCATCGGGGTCGGCTCTGAAGCTTTCTTT. It codes for CASIGVGSEAFF. The genes are TRBV6-1 and TRBJ1-1; D is ambiguous. With 7 bases removed from V and 6 bases from J, the gap between germline ends came to 12 bases. Germline-derived CDR1 and CDR2 are MNHNS and SASEGT. This CDR3 comprises 12 residues.

The genes are TRBV4-1 and TRBJ2-7; D gene uncertain. CDR3 size: 16 residues. Germline V CDR1 and CDR2: MGHRA, YSYEKL. Trimming cost V 1 base and J 1 base, with 14 bases left between them. The CDR3 is CASSQGFPRISYEQYF. The CDR3 DNA sequence: TGCGCCAGCAGCCAAGGCTTCCCGCGAATTTCCTACGAGCAGTACTTC.

This chain connects TRBV4-1 to TRBJ2-7; TRBD1 matches 7 bases. Germline V gives CDR1 MGHRA, CDR2 YSYEKL. The CDR3 sequence is 15 residues long. With V trimmed by 6 bases and J by 3 bases, 11 bases remained unmatched. Here the CDR3 DNA reads TGCGCCAGCAGTTTGACTGACAGGGTTGTCTACGAGCAGTACTTC. This codes for CASSLTDRVVYEQYF.

This chain joins TRBV5-8 and TRBJ1-5; possibly TRBD1 for D (6 bases). Germline loops: CDR1 SGHTS, CDR2 YDEGEE. CDR3 length: 15 amino acids. The V end lost 0 bases, the J end lost 6 bases, and 13 bases lay between the germline ends. DNA of the CDR3: TGTGCCAGCAGCTTGGGGAGGGGAGGGGGTCAGCCCCAGCATTTT. This encodes CASSLGRGGGQPQHF.

The chain carries TRBV29-1 and TRBJ1-2; the match to TRBD1 covers 9 bases. The CDR3 length is 13 residues. Germline CDR1 reads SQVTM; CDR2 reads ANQGSEA. J was trimmed by 8 bases and V by 6 bases; bases with no gene match: 10. In nucleotides, the CDR3 is TGCAGCGTCCGGACAGGGGCCGCCCGGGGCTACACCTTC. Protein: CSVRTGAARGYTF.

This chain joins TRBV7-2 and TRBJ2-2, with D possibly matching TRBD1 (5 bases). The germline gives CDR1 SGHTA, CDR2 FQGNSA. The CDR3 is 18 residues long. V was pared by 2 bases and J by 3 bases, with 19 bases between. The CDR3 reads CASSLPLGRVRDTGELFF. CDR3 DNA: TGTGCCAGCAGCTTACCGCTCGGCAGGGTAAGGGACACCGGGGAGCTGTTTTTT.

The V gene is TRBV7-6, the J gene TRBJ2-1; 8 bases agree with TRBD2. Trimming at V came to 1 base and at J to 2 bases, leaving 4 bases not matched to a gene. The CDR3 has 16 residues. Germline V gene lookup returns CDR1 SGHVS and CDR2 FNYEAQ. The CDR3 here is CASSLDPGGPYNEQFF. The CDR3 DNA reads as TGTGCCAGCAGCTTAGATCCGGGAGGGCCCTACAATGAGCAGTTCTTC.

The chain links TRBV5-6 to TRBJ1-5; TRBD1 aligns across 8 bases. The CDR3 has 15 amino acids. CDR1 is SGHDT, CDR2 YYEEEE, per germline. J was trimmed by 6 bases and V by 2 bases; bases with no gene match: 7. CDR3 DNA sequence: TGTGCCAGCAGCTTAGGCAGGGGGCTTCGTCAGCCCCAGCATTTT. Amino acids: CASSLGRGLRQPQHF.

This CDR3 is CASSQPLDEQYF. The CDR3 nucleotides read TGTGCCAGCTCACAACCGTTGGATGAGCAGTACTTC. The genes are TRBV18 and TRBJ2-7; no firm D call. The CDR3 runs 12 residues. Trimming shortened V by 4 bases and J by 7 bases, and 11 bases separated the two germline ends. The germline V gene encodes CDR1 KGHSH and CDR2 LQKENI.

V gene TRBV19 combines with J gene TRBJ1-4; D is unclear. There are 15 residues in the CDR3. Per germline, CDR1 LNHDA and CDR2 SQIVND (reference sequence). V was shortened by 3 bases and J by 7 bases, with 15 bases between the two germline ends. The CDR3 loop is CASSITPRLAEKLFF. Written as DNA, the CDR3 is TGTGCCAGTAGTATCACCCCAAGGTTAGCTGAAAAACTGTTTTTT.

The CDR3 DNA is TGTGCCACCATGGACACGATCAATCAGCCCCAGCATTTT. It encodes CATMDTINQPQHF. This chain connects TRBV6-6 to TRBJ1-5; D possibly corresponds to TRBD1 (5 bases). Germline V gene lookup returns CDR1 MNHNY and CDR2 SVGAGI (reference sequence). Trimming left V 10 bases short and J 3 bases short, with 13 bases between. The CDR3 has 13 amino acids.

The CDR3 bases are TGTGCCAGCAGTCCTCACCGAGCGGTTCGGGACGAGCAGTACTTC. Its protein is CASSPHRAVRDEQYF. The chain carries TRBV27 and TRBJ2-7, with a tentative D call TRBD2 (5 bases). Germline V CDR1 and CDR2: MNHEY, SMNVEV (reference sequence). Trimming took 5 bases from V and 5 from J, leaving 19 bases between them. This CDR3 spans 15 amino acids.

The rearrangement links TRBV28 to TRBJ2-7, with D possibly TRBD2 on 6 matching bases. The CDR3 is 16 residues long. V shed 4 bases and J shed 4 bases, with 20 bases lying between them. Germline V gives CDR1 MDHEN, CDR2 SYDVKM. The CDR3 here is CASSSPRVGGSYEQYF. DNA of the CDR3: TGTGCCAGCAGTTCTCCAAGGGTGGGAGGTAGTTACGAGCAGTACTTC.

This chain links TRBV1 with TRBJ2-3; the table gives TRBD2 as D, unverified against the DNA. TRBV1 has pseudogene status. There are 23 residues in the CDR3. DNA for the CDR3: TGCACCAGCAGCCAAGATGAATTGGACCGGGGGAGGGGAGAAAAACTTTATACAGATACGCAGTATTTT. Protein product: CTSSQDELDRGRGEKLYTDTQYF.

The chain couples TRBV11-2 to TRBJ1-1; possible D gene TRBD1, 5 bases. V lost 1 base and J 0 bases, leaving 12 bases between the germline ends. The CDR3 length is 16 residues. CDR1 SGHAT and CDR2 FQNNGV come from the germline V gene. CDR3 loop: CASSLAQTAVNTEAFF. In DNA form, the CDR3 reads TGTGCCAGCAGCTTAGCCCAGACAGCCGTGAACACTGAAGCTTTCTTT.

The V and J genes are TRBV9 and TRBJ2-7; 7 bases are a match to TRBD1. Germline loops: CDR1 SGDLS, CDR2 YYNGEE. J gave up 4 bases and V 0 bases, and 7 bases lay outside the gene matches. The CDR3 is 15 amino acids. CDR3 sequence (DNA): TGTGCCAGCAGCGTAGGGGACAGCCAGACTTACGAGCAGTACTTC. Its translation is CASSVGDSQTYEQYF. Full variable domain (remainder filled in from reference TRBV9 and TRBJ2-7): DSGVTQTPKHLITATGQRVTLRCSPRSGDLSVYWYQQSLDQGLQFLIQYYNGEERAKGNILERFSAQQFPDLHSELNLSSLELGDSALYFCASSVGDSQTYEQYFGPGTRLTVT.

This clone was seen once. This sequence joins TRBV28 and TRBJ1-5; 7 positions agree with TRBD1. J lost 1 base, V lost 3 bases, and 3 bases had no gene match. CDR3 size: 15 residues. CDR1 is MDHEN and CDR2 is SYDVKM in the germline V gene. The CDR3 nucleotides read TGTGCCAGCAGTTTTGTAGGGGGCAGCAATCAGCCCCAGCATTTT. Amino acid sequence: CASSFVGGSNQPQHF.

This chain joins TRBV9 and TRBJ2-5; TRBD2 agrees at 7 bases. Unmatched junction bases numbered 7, after V lost 0 bases and J lost 5 bases. Germline V gene lookup returns CDR1 SGDLS and CDR2 YYNGEE. The CDR3 consists of 15 residues. The CDR3 nucleotides are TGTGCCAGCAGCGTAGCTGACGGACTAGGGGAGACCCAGTACTTC. Amino acids: CASSVADGLGETQYF.

The chain recombines TRBV7-6 with TRBJ2-2; either TRBD1 or TRBD2 may supply D (6 bases each). The CDR3 has 16 residues. The ends were cut back, 1 base at V and 4 bases at J, with 13 bases in the middle. CDR1 and CDR2 from the germline V gene are SGHVS and FNYEAQ. CDR3 coding DNA: TGTGCCAGCAGCTTAGAAGCCGAGGGGGGCACCGGGGAGCTGTTTTTT. The encoded protein is CASSLEAEGGTGELFF.

The chain joins TRBV6-1 to TRBJ1-3; D ambiguous. The CDR3 contains 12 residues. Germline loops: CDR1 MNHNS, CDR2 SASEGT. V was trimmed by 7 bases and J by 2 bases, leaving 6 bases between them. This CDR3 is CASTPPGNTIYF. DNA of the CDR3: TGTGCCAGCACCCCCCCTGGAAACACCATATATTTT.

The chain combines TRBV10-3 with TRBJ2-5, with 9 bases identical to TRBD2. Germline assignment: CDR1 ENHRY and CDR2 SYGVKD. The CDR3 is made up of 13 amino acids. J was trimmed by 13 bases and V by 0 bases; bases with no gene match: 6. This chain's CDR3 is CAISESLTSGLYF. The CDR3 DNA reads as TGTGCCATCAGTGAGTCGCTGACTAGCGGCCTGTACTTC.

This clone was found once. The same CDR3 can be traced to other DNA sequences in this sample. J is TRBJ1-1 and V is TRBV7-9, with TRBD1 matching over 7 bases. The V gene's germline CDR1 is SEHNR and CDR2 FQNEAQ (reference sequence). Germline trimming cut 4 bases from V and 0 bases from J; bases unmatched to any gene: 5. The CDR3 contains 15 residues. The CDR3 coding sequence is TGTGCCAGCAGCTCCCCAGGGGGAATGAACACTGAAGCTTTCTTT. Its protein product is CASSSPGGMNTEAFF.

The chain links TRBV11-3 to TRBJ2-1; 7 bases map to TRBD1. The CDR3 is 15 amino acids. CDR1 and CDR2 from the germline V gene are SGHNT and YENEEA. The V gene end was trimmed by 2 bases and the J gene end by 0 bases; junction bases not matched to a gene: 1. In DNA form, the CDR3 reads TGTGCCAGCAGCTTAAAGGGGGCCTCCTACAATGAGCAGTTCTTC. Translated, it gives CASSLKGASYNEQFF.

A remark on this clone: Other DNA sequences in the same sample also yield this CDR3. This chain uses TRBV27 with TRBJ2-7, with D perhaps TRBD2 (5 bases). The CDR3 sequence is 13 residues long. Trimming shortened V by 3 bases and J by 4 bases, and 10 bases separated the two germline ends. Germline CDR1 is MNHEY and CDR2 is SMNVEV (reference sequence). For the CDR3, the DNA is TGTGCCAGCAGTTTTCGAGGCGGGTACGAGCAGTACTTC. Encoded protein: CASSFRGGYEQYF.

This rearrangement joins TRBV9 to TRBJ2-2; D ambiguous. The CDR3 spans 11 residues. Germline CDR1 SGDLS, CDR2 YYNGEE. V lost 4 bases and J 6 bases, leaving 4 bases between the germline ends. CDR3 loop: CASSTAGELFF. The DNA of the CDR3 is TGTGCCAGCAGCACCGCCGGGGAGCTGTTTTTT. The full variable domain, rest sourced from reference TRBV9 and TRBJ2-2, is DSGVTQTPKHLITATGQRVTLRCSPRSGDLSVYWYQQSLDQGLQFLIQYYNGEERAKGNILERFSAQQFPDLHSELNLSSLELGDSALYFCASSTAGELFFGEGSRLTVL.

The chain couples TRBV7-6 to TRBJ2-5; D is unresolved. The CDR3 has 17 amino acids. V was clipped by 4 bases and J by 2 bases, with 20 bases between them. CDR1 and CDR2 (germline): SGHVS, FNYEAQ. For the CDR3, the DNA is TGTGCCAGCAGCTCCCGCCGGGTTGGAACACTACAAGAGACCCAGTACTTC. Protein sequence: CASSSRRVGTLQETQYF.

The J gene is TRBJ1-1, the V gene TRBV11-2, with 10 bases fitting TRBD1. J lost 5 bases, V lost 4 bases, and 10 bases had no gene match. Germline CDR1 SGHAT, CDR2 FQNNGV. The CDR3 sequence is 16 residues long. The CDR3, as DNA: TGTGCCAGCAGCTCCGGGACAGGGGCTGTTTGGACTGAAGCTTTCTTT. It yields the protein CASSSGTGAVWTEAFF.